This TCR beta chain appears in the sequencing data of a study of blood T cell repertoires in COVID-19. Background on the study: Whether acute or convalescent, the COVID-19 samples came from the United States, Italy and Spain. From T cells, B-cell-depleted T cells, or PBMCs came the material, which was cDNA or gDNA.

Assay used: immunoSEQ multiplex PCR; TCRdb lists only in-frame clones, some missing. The sample lists around 180,000 clones; 84% were seen once. Those enrolled, adults aged about 18 to 95 years, came from some 23 US areas. The receptor was isolated from a man in his forties or fifties who had recovered from COVID-19. Sequencing input: PBMCs or T cells enriched from blood (not recorded which).

In nucleotides, the CDR3 is TGTGCCAGCAGCCCGGGGGGTGCACCGGGGAGCGAGCAGTACTTC. Protein: CASSPGGAPGSEQYF. The chain recombines TRBV5-4 with TRBJ2-7; 7 positions match TRBD2. Trimming removed 4 bases from V and 6 bases from J; junction bases left unmatched: 13. Germline CDR1 is SGHNT and CDR2 is YYREEE (reference sequence). The CDR3 runs 15 residues.